This TCR beta chain was sequenced for a study of CD8 T cells in ankylosing spondylitis (dated by TCRdb to 2016 to 2017). Turning to the overall study: To find TCR variants linked to disease, the study profiled T cell receptor beta repertoires in ankylosing spondylitis patients and healthy donors. The full study cohort comprised about 24 ankylosing spondylitis patients and 85 to 120 healthy donors. Samples of peripheral blood were taken, and for ankylosing spondylitis patients, synovial fluid was collected as well. What the study reported, not specific to this receptor: Blood from ankylosing spondylitis patients appeared to be characterized by a TCR beta motif composed of eight highly homologous amino acid variants. The disease-linked clones showed a CD8+ phenotype and occurred at relatively low frequencies in peripheral blood. Significant enrichment of the disease-linked clones was reported in matched synovial fluid samples from ankylosing spondylitis patients. Some of the motif variants had been reported before in the synovial fluid and blood of reactive arthritis patients, a finding that suggests common disease-initiation mechanisms.

After removal of 7 bases from V and 0 bases from J, the junction retains 3 bases not matched to a gene. From the germline V gene, CDR1 is SQVTM and CDR2 is ANQGSEA. Including the terminal cysteine and phenylalanine, the CDR3 comprises 13 residues. Left in the record is the CDR3 DNA by itself, 39 bases read in frame from the first base. This clonotype was seen only a few times. Its antigen remains undetermined. No base qualities exist here, and no much larger clone lies one base off it. TCRdb records Illumina HiSeq 2500 as the sequencer. TCR beta libraries were prepared by quantitative 5'-RACE with molecular barcodes. The published analysis was carried out like this. A new computational method, built on a probabilistic model of VDJ rearrangement, was used to identify disease-linked TCR variants. Clones were called with MiXCR by TCRdb after fastp trimmed the public reads at Q25, and only in-frame beta chains were retained. For every CDR3 protein sequence, its rows merge into one entry that carries the most common genes and DNA. The V and J calls shown here were made by TCRdb, not taken from the authors' results. For this sample the table gives about 330,000 distinct CDR3 sequences, of which approximately 8% were detected only once. The ten largest clones capture 13% to 15% of the sample.

Specimen: blood, either unsorted or a sorted T cell fraction (not recorded which). This receptor was taken from a male donor with ankylosing spondylitis. The chain is made from TRBV29-1 and TRBJ2-3, with 8 central nucleotides matching TRBD1. In nucleotide form, the sequence is TGCAGCGCGAGACAGGGGAGCACAGATACGCAGTATTTT. Its protein product is CSARQGSTDTQYF.